This entry is about one T cell receptor beta chain. Antigen specificity is unknown. This sample was included in a study of T cell responses to AZD1222 COVID-19 vaccine. Across the whole study: Researchers grouped second doses given at about 4 or about 12 weeks into one pool.

The CDR3 consists of 15 residues. Germline-derived CDR1 and CDR2 are LNHDA and SQIVND (reference sequence). Germline trimming cut 9 bases from V and 2 bases from J; bases unmatched to any gene: 9. Measured with immunoSEQ multiplex PCR; TCRdb has only the in-frame clones, and not every one. The top ten clones hold over 9.5% of a sample with more than 150,000 clones, 85% to 95% of them seen once. Whole-study results and caveats: An increase in Spike-specific TCR breadth and depth was observed after two AZD1222 doses. No repertoire was sampled before or during the peak T cell response, only after it. Donors were chiefly white British, with a greater number of females, and clonal diversity was perhaps underestimated.

The sequence was obtained from an adult in good health. V usage is TRBV19 and J usage is TRBJ2-3, with 9 bases matching TRBD1. Specimen: peripheral blood, collected on day 0 of AZD1222 vaccination. Here the CDR3 reads CASRRDRELTDTQYF. The CDR3 DNA sequence: TGTGCCAGCCGCAGGGACAGGGAACTCACAGATACGCAGTATTTT.